This TCR beta chain originates from a study of shared clonotypes between healthy human individuals. Overall study context: Plates per donor: three CD4 naive, three CD4 memory, two CD8 naive, one CD8 memory. Findings and limits, study-wide: Among donors, sharing of clonotypes was expected to be affected by sequencing depth.

In the naive CD8 group, cells lacked CD45RO and were positively selected for CCR7, so terminally differentiated effector memory CD45RA+ cells were left out. About this clone: The antigen remains undetermined.

This CDR3 has 16 amino acids. The germline CDR1 and CDR2 sequences are ENHRY and SYGVKD. V lost 4 bases to trimming and J lost 1 base, with 14 bases between them. The repertoire was sequenced with immunoSEQ multiplex PCR; TCRdb's copy has only in-frame clones and lacks some. Altogether 550,000 to 750,000 clones are present, approximately 90% being singletons, with the ten largest covering roughly 24%. The source is a man between 25 and 39 years old in good health. The chain combines TRBV10-3 with TRBJ2-1, with D unresolved. The specimen sequenced was naive CD8+ T cells sorted from blood. The CDR3 DNA reads TGTGCCATCAGTGTACCACCCGACTCGTCCTACAATGAGCAGTTCTTC. Translating gives CAISVPPDSSYNEQFF.